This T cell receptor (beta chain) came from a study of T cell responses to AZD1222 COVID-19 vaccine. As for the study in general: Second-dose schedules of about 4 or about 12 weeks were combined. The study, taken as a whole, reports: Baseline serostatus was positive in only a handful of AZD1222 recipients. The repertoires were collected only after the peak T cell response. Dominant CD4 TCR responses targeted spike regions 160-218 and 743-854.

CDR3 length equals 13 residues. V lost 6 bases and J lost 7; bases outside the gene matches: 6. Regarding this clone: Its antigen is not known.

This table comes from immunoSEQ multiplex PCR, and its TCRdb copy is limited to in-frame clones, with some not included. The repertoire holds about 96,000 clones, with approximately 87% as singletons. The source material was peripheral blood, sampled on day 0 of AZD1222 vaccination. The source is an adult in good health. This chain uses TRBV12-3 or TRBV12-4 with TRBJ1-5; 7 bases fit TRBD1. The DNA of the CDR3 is TGTGCCAGCAGCCTGACAGGGAACCAGCCCCAGCATTTT. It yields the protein CASSLTGNQPQHF.